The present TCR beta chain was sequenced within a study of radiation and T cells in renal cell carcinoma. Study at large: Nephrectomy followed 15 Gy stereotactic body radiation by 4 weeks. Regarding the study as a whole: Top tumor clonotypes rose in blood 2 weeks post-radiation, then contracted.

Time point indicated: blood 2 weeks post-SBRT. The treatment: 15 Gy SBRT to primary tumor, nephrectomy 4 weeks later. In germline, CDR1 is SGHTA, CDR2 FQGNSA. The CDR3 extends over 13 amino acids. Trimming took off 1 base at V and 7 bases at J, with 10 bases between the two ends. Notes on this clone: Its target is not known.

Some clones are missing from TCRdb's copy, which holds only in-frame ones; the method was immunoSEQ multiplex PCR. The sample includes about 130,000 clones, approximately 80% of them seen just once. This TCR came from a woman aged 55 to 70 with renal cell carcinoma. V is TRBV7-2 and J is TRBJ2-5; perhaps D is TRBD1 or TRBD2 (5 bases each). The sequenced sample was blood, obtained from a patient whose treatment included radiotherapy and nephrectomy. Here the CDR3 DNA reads TGTGCCAGCAGCTTAGGGGGGTCGGGGACCCAGTACTTC. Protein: CASSLGGSGTQYF.